This T cell receptor (beta chain) was identified in a study of identical twins. TCRdb passed the 5' RACE reads through MiXCR, listing each CDR3 protein once. The repertoire consists of nearly 250,000 distinct CDR3 sequences, with 5.5% to 8% occurring once and the leading ten covering roughly 3.6%. This CDR3 spans 15 amino acids. Germline CDR1 is SGDLS and CDR2 is YYNGEE. V gave up 4 bases and J gave up 7 bases; unmatched junction bases: 9. The same data also went into a second study, on yellow fever vaccine responses in identical twins.

Sequenced input: memory (CD45RO+) T cells sorted from blood. This chain links TRBV9 with TRBJ1-4, with 8 nucleotides matching TRBD1. The origin of this receptor is a woman younger than 35 in good health. CDR3 amino acids: CASSTGAGGGEKLFF. CDR3 DNA: TGTGCCAGCAGCACTGGGGCAGGGGGCGGTGAAAAACTGTTTTTT. Filled out from reference TRBV9 and TRBJ1-4, the complete variable domain reads DSGVTQTPKHLITATGQRVTLRCSPRSGDLSVYWYQQSLDQGLQFLIQYYNGEERAKGNILERFSAQQFPDLHSELNLSSLELGDSALYFCASSTGAGGGEKLFFGSGTQLSVL.